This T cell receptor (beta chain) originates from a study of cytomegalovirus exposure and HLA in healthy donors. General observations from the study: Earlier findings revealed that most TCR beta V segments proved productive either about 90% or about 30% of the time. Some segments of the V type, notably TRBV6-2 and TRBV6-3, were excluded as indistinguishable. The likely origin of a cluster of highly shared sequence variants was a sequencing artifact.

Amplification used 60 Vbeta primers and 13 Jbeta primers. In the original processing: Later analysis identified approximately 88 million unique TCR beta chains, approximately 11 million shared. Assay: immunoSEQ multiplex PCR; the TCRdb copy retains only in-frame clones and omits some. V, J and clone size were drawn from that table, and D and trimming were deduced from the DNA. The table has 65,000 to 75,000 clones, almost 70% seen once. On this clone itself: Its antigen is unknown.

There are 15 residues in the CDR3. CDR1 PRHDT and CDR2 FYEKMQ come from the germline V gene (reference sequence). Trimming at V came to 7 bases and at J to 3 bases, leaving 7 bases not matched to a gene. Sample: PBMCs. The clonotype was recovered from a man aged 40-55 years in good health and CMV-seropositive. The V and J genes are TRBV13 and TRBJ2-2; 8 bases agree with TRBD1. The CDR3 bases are TGTGCCAGCAACCTCCGGGACAGGTACACCGGGGAGCTGTTTTTT. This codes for CASNLRDRYTGELFF.